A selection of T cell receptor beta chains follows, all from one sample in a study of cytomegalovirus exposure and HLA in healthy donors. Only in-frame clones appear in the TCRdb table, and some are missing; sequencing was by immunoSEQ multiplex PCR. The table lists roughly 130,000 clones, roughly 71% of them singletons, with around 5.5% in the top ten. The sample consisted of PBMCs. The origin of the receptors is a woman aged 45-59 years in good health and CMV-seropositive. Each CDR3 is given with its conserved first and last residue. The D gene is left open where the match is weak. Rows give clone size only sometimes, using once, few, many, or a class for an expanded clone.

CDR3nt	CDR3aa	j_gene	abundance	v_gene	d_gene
TGTGCCAGCAGCGTAGGGGCAGGGGTTTCGGGCACTGAAGCTTTCTTT	CASSVGAGVSGTEAFF	TRBJ1-1	.	TRBV9	.
TGTGCCAGCAGCGACTCAGCAGCAAGGCACTGGACATCCCCATTC	CASSDSAARHWTSPF	TRBJ1-2	.	TRBV7-9	.
TGTGCCAGCAGCGGAGCCGGGACAGGGGTTTTTCAGCCCCAGCATTTT	CASSGAGTGVFQPQHF	TRBJ1-5	once	TRBV2	TRBD1
TGTGCCAGCAGCCCCGGGTCTCCTGGGGCCAACGTCCTGACTTTC	CASSPGSPGANVLTF	TRBJ2-6	few	TRBV11-2	.
TGCGCCAGCAGTCAATCTTCACCCATGGACAGGGGAGACACAGATACGCAGTATTTT	CASSQSSPMDRGDTDTQYF	TRBJ2-3	.	TRBV23-1	TRBD1
TGTGCCAGTAGTATGGCGGTGGGGCAGGGGGCTAGTACGCAGTATTTT	CASSMAVGQGASTQYF	TRBJ2-3	.	TRBV19	TRBD1
TGTGCCAGCAGCGCAACCGGGATAAACTCTTCACCCCTCCACTTT	CASSATGINSSPLHF	TRBJ1-6	.	TRBV9	.
TGCGCCAGCACTGGGCAAGGAGGGGTCAGCTCCGAGCAGTACTTC	CASTGQGGVSSEQYF	TRBJ2-7	.	TRBV5-1	.
TGTGCCAGCAGCTTGGCCACCGGCGGTGGACCCCTCCACTTT	CASSLATGGGPLHF	TRBJ1-6	.	TRBV5-4	.
TGTGCCAGCAGCCCGACTAGCGGGGGAAGTGAGCAGTTCTTC	CASSPTSGGSEQFF	TRBJ2-1	.	TRBV6-6	TRBD2
TGTGCCAGCAGTGGGGGCGGGCTAGCGGGGGGCCACTACGAGCAGTACTTC	CASSGGGLAGGHYEQYF	TRBJ2-7	.	TRBV6-1	TRBD2
TGTGCCAGCAGCTTGGCGGTCGCGTCCTACGAGCAGTACTTC	CASSLAVASYEQYF	TRBJ2-7	few	TRBV5-6	.
TGTGCCAGCAGTTACGAGGGCGACTACGAGCAGTACTTC	CASSYEGDYEQYF	TRBJ2-7	.	TRBV6-5	.
TGTGCCAGCAGTGACTCTCGACGGGCAGGGGACCGCTATGGCTACACCTTC	CASSDSRRAGDRYGYTF	TRBJ1-2	.	TRBV6-4	.
TGTGCCAGCAGAGCGGTAGGACAGCTCACTGAAGCTTTCTTT	CASRAVGQLTEAFF	TRBJ1-1	.	TRBV6-6	.
TGCGCCAGCAGCTTGGACGGCTCAAACCGAGGTCAGCCCCAGCATTTT	CASSLDGSNRGQPQHF	TRBJ1-5	few	TRBV5-1	.
TGTGCCAGCAGAATTGGGGACTCTACGTCCATAGAGCAGTTCTTC	CASRIGDSTSIEQFF	TRBJ2-1	.	TRBV27	.
TGTGCCAGCAGCATCATGGGGACAGGGACTAATGAAAAACTGTTTTTT	CASSIMGTGTNEKLFF	TRBJ1-4	few	TRBV7-2	TRBD1
TGCGCCAGCAAGAGCCTAGCGGGGCAAGAGACCCAGTACTTC	CASKSLAGQETQYF	TRBJ2-5	.	TRBV5-1	TRBD2
TGTGCCAGCAGCCAACTGGGGGGGCTCGGCGGGGAGCTGTTTTTT	CASSQLGGLGGELFF	TRBJ2-2	.	TRBV27	.
TGTGCCTGGAGGGTAGGGAGTAATTCACCCCTCCACTTT	CAWRVGSNSPLHF	TRBJ1-6	.	TRBV30	.
TGTGCCAGCAGTGAGGCCCTAAGGGGCCGAGATACGCAGTATTTT	CASSEALRGRDTQYF	TRBJ2-3	.	TRBV6-1	.